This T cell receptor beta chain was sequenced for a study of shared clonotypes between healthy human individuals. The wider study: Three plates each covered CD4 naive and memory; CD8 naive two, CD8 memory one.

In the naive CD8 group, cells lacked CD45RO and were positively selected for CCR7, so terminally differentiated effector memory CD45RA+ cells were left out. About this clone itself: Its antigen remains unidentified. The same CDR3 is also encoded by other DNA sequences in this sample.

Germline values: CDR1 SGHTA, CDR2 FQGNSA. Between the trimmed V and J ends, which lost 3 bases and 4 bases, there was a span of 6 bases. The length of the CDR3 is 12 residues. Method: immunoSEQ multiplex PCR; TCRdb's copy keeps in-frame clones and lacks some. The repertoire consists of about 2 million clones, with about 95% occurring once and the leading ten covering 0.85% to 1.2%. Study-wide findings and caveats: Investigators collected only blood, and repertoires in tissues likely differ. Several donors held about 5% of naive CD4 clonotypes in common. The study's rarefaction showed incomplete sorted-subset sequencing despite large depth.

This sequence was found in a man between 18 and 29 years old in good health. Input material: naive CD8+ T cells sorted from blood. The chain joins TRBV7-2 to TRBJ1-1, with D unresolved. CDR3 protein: CASSFWGTEAFF. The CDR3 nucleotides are TGTGCCAGCAGCTTCTGGGGCACTGAAGCTTTCTTT. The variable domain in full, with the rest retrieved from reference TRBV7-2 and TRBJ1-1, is GAGVSQSPSNKVTEKGKDVELRCDPISGHTALYWYRQSLGQGLEFLIYFQGNSAPDKSGLPSDRFSAERTGGSVSTLTIQRTQQEDSAVYLCASSFWGTEAFFGQGTRLTVV.